This T cell receptor (beta chain) derives from a study of T-cell reconstitution after alpha-beta-depleted transplantation in children. Broader study findings: Expanded clones from the graft, numbering several hundred, reportedly supplied alpha-beta T cells about two months after transplant. In some patients, recipient T cells and intrathymic progenitors surviving conditioning explained high day-60 diversity. Most T-cell counts and diversity one year after the transplant came from T cells that were newly produced.

For this clonotype: Antigen: not known.

Library preparation (for TCRbeta) was performed with unique molecular identifiers. In TCRdb, the PCR reads were re-called with MiXCR into one record per CDR3 protein. This sample has approximately 210,000 distinct CDR3 sequences, with about a sixth found just once. The input for sequencing was PBMCs, mostly from graft donor cells, taken 360 days after TCRalphabeta/CD19-depleted stem cell transplant. This receptor was taken from a male patient aged 2-15 years who had a stem cell transplant for acute lymphoblastic leukemia, so the T cells may come from the graft donor.

The CDR3 DNA sequence: TGTGCCAGCAGCTTAGCGGACAAGGGCGCCGGGACCCAGTACTTC. This encodes CASSLADKGAGTQYF. The chain couples TRBV7-2 to TRBJ2-5; a possible D gene is TRBD1 (5 bases). CDR3 size: 15 residues. Germline V lookup: CDR1 SGHTA, CDR2 FQGNSA. V shed 0 bases and J shed 7 bases, with 15 bases lying between them.